Included here is one T cell receptor beta chain sequence, with context. Its antigen is undetermined. Profiled with immunoSEQ multiplex PCR; TCRdb holds only in-frame clones, not every one. This repertoire shows approximately 150,000 clones, about 89% found once; its top ten account for less than 3.5%. The data were obtained in a study of cytomegalovirus exposure and HLA in healthy donors. Overall study context: Per a later analysis, the approximately 690 first-cohort and more than 100 validation repertoires shared one platform. Study-level points and caveats: In the 130 or so validation repertoires, around 95% of cluster scores exceeded 0, per a later analysis. Cytomegalovirus association was assigned to 170 or so TCR beta chains.

The V and J ends lost 6 bases and 2 bases, in that order; junction bases with no gene match: 5. Germline CDR1 reads SNHLY; CDR2 reads FYNNEI. The CDR3 is made up of 16 amino acids. The TCR originated in a man younger than 35 in good health and CMV-seropositive. This chain joins TRBV2 and TRBJ2-7; 15 nucleotides align to TRBD2. The sequenced sample consisted of PBMCs. The CDR3 spells CASRGTSGRRTYEQYF. CDR3 sequence (DNA): TGTGCCAGCAGAGGGACTAGCGGGAGGAGGACCTACGAGCAGTACTTC.